This T cell receptor beta chain is from a study of shared T cell receptors in the human thymus. Measured with immunoSEQ multiplex PCR; TCRdb has only the in-frame clones, and not every one. The repertoire has over 650,000 clones, more than 70% of them found once; the top ten carry 0.0094%. V lost 4 bases, J lost 0 bases, and 15 bases stayed unmatched. The CDR3 extends over 19 amino acids. Germline assignment: CDR1 MDHEN and CDR2 SYDVKM. This sample also belongs to another study, concerning human thymus T cells. That source notes: All donors were healthy Finnish infants who were undergoing corrective surgery to treat congenital heart defects. Thymic tissue was derived from resections collected during corrective heart surgery. V and J genes seemed to be used with bias in thymic and blood repertoires. Unrelated individuals reportedly shared highly overlapping thymic TCR repertoires.

The sample consisted of thymocytes. This chain links TRBV28 with TRBJ2-3, with 8 bases aligning to TRBD2. The clonotype was recovered from a boy in the first two years of life with a congenital heart defect. The CDR3, as DNA: TGTGCCAGCAGTTACTGGTATCGGGGGGGCGAGGATAGCACAGATACGCAGTATTTT. Translation: CASSYWYRGGEDSTDTQYF.